This T cell receptor beta chain was documented in a study of T cell repertoires in cytomegalovirus infection. Study findings and constraints: Ex vivo responses were dominated by HLA-C-restricted CMV-specific TCR beta clonotypes.

On this clonotype: The antigen is unknown.

MiXCR, applied by TCRdb to the reads, yields one record per CDR3 protein. Among 750,000 to 900,000 distinct CDR3 sequences, 25% to 35% were seen once, and the ten largest hold 13%. The receptor was isolated from a human donor in good health (CMV status not recorded). Some clones in this sample may be carry-over from other donors' samples. The specimen comprised cultured CD8+ T cells from PBMCs, sampled from culture after CMV antigen stimulation.

The chain's CDR3 is CASSLAGRGGTEAFF. The CDR3 nucleotides read TGTGCCAGCAGCTTAGCCGGCAGGGGAGGCACTGAAGCTTTCTTT. J is TRBJ1-1 and V is TRBV7-6, with a possible D match to TRBD1 (6 bases). This CDR3 has 15 residues. Trimming stripped 0 bases from V and 4 bases from J, with 12 bases between. Germline loops: CDR1 SGHVS, CDR2 FNYEAQ.